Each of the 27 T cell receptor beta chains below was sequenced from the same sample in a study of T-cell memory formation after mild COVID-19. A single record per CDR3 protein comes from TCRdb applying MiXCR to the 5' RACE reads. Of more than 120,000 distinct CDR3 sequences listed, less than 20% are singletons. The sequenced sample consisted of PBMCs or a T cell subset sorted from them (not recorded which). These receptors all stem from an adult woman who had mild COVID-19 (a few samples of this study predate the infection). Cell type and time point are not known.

Written as DNA, the CDR3 is TGTGCCAGCCTAGATCTCGGACTAAGCTCCTACAATGAGCAGTTCTTC. It is translated as CASLDLGLSSYNEQFF. The chain recombines TRBV12-3 or TRBV12-4 with TRBJ2-1; TRBD2 might be the D (6 bases). The V end lost 8 bases, the J end lost 0 bases, and 17 bases lay between the germline ends. The CDR3 runs to 16 residues.

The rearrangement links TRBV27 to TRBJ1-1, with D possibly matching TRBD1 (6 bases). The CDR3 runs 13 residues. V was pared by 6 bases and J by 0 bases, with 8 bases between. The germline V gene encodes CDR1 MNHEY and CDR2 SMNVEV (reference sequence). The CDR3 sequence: CASRRQVNTEAFF. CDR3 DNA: TGTGCCAGCAGAAGACAGGTGAACACTGAAGCTTTCTTT.

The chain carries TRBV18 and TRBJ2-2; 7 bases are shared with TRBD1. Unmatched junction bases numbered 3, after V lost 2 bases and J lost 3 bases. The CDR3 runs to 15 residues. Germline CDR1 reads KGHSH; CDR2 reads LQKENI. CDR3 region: CASSPRQGDTGELFF. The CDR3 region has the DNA TGTGCCAGCTCACCAAGACAGGGAGACACCGGGGAGCTGTTTTTT.

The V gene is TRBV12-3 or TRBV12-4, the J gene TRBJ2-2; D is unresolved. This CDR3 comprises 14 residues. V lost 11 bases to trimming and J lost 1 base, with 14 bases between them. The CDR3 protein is CAWTLHLNTGELFF. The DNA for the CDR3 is TGTGCCTGGACCCTCCACTTGAACACCGGGGAGCTGTTTTTT.

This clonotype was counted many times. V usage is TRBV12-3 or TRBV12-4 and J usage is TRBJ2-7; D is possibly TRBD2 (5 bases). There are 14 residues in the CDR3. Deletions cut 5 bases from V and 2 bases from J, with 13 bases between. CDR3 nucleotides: TGTGCCAGCAGTCACCCGTCCGGGGCCTACGAGCAGTACTTC. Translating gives CASSHPSGAYEQYF.

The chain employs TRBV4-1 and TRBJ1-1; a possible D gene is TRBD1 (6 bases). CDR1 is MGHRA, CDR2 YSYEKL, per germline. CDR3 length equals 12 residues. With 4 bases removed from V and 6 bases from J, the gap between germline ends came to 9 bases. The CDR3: CASSRGGPEAFF. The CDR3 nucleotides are TGCGCCAGCAGCCGCGGGGGGCCTGAAGCTTTCTTT.

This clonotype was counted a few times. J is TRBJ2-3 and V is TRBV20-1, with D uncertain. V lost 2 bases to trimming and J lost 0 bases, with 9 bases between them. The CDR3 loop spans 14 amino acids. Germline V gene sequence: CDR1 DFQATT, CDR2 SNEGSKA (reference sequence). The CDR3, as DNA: TGCAGTGCTAGATTCCCGGCTAGCACAGATACGCAGTATTTT. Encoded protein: CSARFPASTDTQYF.

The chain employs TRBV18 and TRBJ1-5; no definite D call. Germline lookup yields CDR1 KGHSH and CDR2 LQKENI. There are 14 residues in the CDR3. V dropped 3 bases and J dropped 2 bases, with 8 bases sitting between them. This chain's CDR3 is CASSPSGGNQPQHF. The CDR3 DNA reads TGTGCCAGCTCACCTTCGGGTGGCAATCAGCCCCAGCATTTT. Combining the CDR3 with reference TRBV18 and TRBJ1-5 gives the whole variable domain NAGVMQNPRHLVRRRGQEARLRCSPMKGHSHVYWYRQLPEEGLKFMVYLQKENIIDESGMPKERFSAEFPKEGPSILRIQQVVRGDSAAYFCASSPSGGNQPQHFGDGTRLSIL.

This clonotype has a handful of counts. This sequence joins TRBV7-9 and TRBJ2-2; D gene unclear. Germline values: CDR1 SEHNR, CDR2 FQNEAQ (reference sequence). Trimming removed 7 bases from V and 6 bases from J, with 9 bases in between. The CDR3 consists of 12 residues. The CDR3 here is CASTVLAGELFF. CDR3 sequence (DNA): TGTGCCAGCACGGTTCTCGCCGGGGAGCTGTTTTTT.

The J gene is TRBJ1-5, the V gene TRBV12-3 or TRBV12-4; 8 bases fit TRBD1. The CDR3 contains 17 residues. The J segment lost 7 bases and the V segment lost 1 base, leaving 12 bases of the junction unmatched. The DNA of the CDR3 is TGTGCCAGCAGTTTAGGTCCCCCCGCAGGGGGCGAGCAGCCCCAGCATTTT. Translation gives CASSLGPPAGGEQPQHF.

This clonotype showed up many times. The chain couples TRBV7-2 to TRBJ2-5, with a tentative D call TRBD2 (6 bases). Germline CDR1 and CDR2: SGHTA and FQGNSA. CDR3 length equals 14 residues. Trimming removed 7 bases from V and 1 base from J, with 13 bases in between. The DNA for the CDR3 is TGTGCCAGCACCTCCTCGCGGGGCCAAGAGACCCAGTACTTC. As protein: CASTSSRGQETQYF.

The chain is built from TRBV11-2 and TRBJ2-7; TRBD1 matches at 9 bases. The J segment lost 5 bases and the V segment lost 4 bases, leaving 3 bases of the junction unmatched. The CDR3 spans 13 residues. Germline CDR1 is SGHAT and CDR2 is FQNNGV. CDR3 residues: CASSSDRGHEQYF. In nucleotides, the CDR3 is TGTGCCAGCAGCTCGGACAGGGGCCACGAGCAGTACTTC.

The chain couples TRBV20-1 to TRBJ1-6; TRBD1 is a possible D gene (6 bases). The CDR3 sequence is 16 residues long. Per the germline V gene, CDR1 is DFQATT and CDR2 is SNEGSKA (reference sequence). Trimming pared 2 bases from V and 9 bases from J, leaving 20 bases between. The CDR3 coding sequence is TGCAGTGCTAGACGACAGGCACCCCTAGAGGGTTCACCCCTCCACTTT. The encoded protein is CSARRQAPLEGSPLHF.

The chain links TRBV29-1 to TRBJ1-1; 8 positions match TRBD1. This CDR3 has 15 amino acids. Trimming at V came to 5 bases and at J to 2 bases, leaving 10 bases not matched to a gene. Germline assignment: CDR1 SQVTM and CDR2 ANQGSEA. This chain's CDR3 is CSVLGQGGLNTEAFF. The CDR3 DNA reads TGCAGCGTTCTTGGACAGGGCGGATTAAACACTGAAGCTTTCTTT.

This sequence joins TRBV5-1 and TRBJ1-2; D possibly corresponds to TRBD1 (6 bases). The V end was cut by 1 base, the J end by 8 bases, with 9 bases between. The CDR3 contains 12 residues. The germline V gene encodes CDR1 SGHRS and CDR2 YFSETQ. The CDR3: CASSLTQGGYTF. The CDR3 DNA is TGCGCCAGCAGCTTGACACAGGGAGGCTACACCTTC.

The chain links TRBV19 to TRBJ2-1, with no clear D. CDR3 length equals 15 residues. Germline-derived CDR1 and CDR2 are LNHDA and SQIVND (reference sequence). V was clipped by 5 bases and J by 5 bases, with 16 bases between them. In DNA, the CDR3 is TGTGCCAGTAGTGGGTTGTCCTCTGGGGACAATGAGCAGTTCTTC. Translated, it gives CASSGLSSGDNEQFF.

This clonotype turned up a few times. The CDR3: CSARDDRLYEQYF. In nucleotides, the CDR3 is TGCAGTGCTAGAGATGACAGGCTATACGAGCAGTACTTC. The chain links TRBV20-1 to TRBJ2-7; a weak D match, TRBD1 (6 bases). The CDR3 runs to 13 residues. Germline CDR1 reads DFQATT; CDR2 reads SNEGSKA (reference sequence). V shed 0 bases and J shed 4 bases, with 10 bases lying between them.

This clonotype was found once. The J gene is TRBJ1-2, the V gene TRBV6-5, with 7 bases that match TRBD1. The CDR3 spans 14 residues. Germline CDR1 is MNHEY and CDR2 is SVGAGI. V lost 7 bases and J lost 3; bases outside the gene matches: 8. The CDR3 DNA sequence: TGTGCCAGCACCCGACAGGGTTTGTACTATGGCTACACCTTC. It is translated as CASTRQGLYYGYTF.

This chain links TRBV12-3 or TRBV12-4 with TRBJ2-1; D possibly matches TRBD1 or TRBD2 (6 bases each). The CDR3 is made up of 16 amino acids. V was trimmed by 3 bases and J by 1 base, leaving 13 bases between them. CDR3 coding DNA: TGTGCCAGCAGTTTTGTGGGGGGCCGTTCCTACAATGAGCAGTTCTTC. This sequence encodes CASSFVGGRSYNEQFF.

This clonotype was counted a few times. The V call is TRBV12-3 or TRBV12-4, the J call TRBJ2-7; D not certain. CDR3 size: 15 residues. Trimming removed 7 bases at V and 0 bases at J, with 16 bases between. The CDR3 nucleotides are TGTGCCAGCACTACCGGGCCCCCAAGCTCCTACGAGCAGTACTTC. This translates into CASTTGPPSSYEQYF.

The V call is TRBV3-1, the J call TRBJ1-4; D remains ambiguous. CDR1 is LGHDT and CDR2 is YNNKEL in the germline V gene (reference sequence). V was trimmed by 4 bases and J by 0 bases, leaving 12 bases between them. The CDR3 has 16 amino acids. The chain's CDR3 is CASSPTSGATNEKLFF. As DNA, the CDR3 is TGTGCCAGCAGCCCCACGAGTGGTGCAACTAATGAAAAACTGTTTTTT. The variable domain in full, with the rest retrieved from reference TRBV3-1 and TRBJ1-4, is DTAVSQTPKYLVTQMGNDKSIKCEQNLGHDTMYWYKQDSKKFLKIMFSYNNKELIINETVPNRFSPKSPDKAHLNLHINSLELGDSAVYFCASSPTSGATNEKLFFGSGTQLSVL.

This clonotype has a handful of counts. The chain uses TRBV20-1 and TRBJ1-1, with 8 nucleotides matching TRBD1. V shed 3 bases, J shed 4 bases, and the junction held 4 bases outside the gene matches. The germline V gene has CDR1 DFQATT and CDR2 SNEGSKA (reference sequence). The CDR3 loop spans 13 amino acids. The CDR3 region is CSASPGGPTEAFF. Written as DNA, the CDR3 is TGCAGTGCTAGCCCAGGGGGCCCCACTGAAGCTTTCTTT.

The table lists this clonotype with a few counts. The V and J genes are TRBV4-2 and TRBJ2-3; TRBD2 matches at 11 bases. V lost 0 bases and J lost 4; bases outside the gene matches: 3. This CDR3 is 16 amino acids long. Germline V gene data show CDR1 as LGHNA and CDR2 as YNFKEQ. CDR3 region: CASSQDLAGGSDTQYF. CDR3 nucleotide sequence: TGTGCCAGCAGCCAAGACCTAGCGGGGGGATCAGATACGCAGTATTTT.

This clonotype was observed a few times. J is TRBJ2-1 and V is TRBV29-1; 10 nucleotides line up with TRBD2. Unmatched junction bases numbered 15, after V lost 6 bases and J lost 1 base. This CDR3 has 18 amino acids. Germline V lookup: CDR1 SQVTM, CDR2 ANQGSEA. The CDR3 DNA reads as TGCAGCGTAAAGGCGCTAGCGGGAGCCCCCAGATCCTACAATGAGCAGTTCTTC. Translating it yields CSVKALAGAPRSYNEQFF.

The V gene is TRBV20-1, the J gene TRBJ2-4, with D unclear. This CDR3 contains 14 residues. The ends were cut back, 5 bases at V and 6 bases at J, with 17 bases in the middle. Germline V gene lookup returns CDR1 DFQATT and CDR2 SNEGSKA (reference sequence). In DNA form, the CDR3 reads TGCAGTGCTCCCGTCGGAAGGTCTCTAAACATTCAGTACTTC. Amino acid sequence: CSAPVGRSLNIQYF.

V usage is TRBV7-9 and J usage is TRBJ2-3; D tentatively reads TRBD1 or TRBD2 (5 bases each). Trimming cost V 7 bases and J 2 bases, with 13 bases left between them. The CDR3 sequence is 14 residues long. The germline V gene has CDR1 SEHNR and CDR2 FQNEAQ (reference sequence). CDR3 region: CASTDRGSTDTQYF. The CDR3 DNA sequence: TGTGCCAGCACGGACCGGGGCTCCACAGATACGCAGTATTTT.

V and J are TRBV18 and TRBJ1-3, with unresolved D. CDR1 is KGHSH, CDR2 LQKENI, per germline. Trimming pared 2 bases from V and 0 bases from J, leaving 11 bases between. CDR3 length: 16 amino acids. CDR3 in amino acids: CASSPTQTSSGNTIYF. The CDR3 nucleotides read TGTGCCAGCTCACCAACGCAAACCAGCTCTGGAAACACCATATATTTT.